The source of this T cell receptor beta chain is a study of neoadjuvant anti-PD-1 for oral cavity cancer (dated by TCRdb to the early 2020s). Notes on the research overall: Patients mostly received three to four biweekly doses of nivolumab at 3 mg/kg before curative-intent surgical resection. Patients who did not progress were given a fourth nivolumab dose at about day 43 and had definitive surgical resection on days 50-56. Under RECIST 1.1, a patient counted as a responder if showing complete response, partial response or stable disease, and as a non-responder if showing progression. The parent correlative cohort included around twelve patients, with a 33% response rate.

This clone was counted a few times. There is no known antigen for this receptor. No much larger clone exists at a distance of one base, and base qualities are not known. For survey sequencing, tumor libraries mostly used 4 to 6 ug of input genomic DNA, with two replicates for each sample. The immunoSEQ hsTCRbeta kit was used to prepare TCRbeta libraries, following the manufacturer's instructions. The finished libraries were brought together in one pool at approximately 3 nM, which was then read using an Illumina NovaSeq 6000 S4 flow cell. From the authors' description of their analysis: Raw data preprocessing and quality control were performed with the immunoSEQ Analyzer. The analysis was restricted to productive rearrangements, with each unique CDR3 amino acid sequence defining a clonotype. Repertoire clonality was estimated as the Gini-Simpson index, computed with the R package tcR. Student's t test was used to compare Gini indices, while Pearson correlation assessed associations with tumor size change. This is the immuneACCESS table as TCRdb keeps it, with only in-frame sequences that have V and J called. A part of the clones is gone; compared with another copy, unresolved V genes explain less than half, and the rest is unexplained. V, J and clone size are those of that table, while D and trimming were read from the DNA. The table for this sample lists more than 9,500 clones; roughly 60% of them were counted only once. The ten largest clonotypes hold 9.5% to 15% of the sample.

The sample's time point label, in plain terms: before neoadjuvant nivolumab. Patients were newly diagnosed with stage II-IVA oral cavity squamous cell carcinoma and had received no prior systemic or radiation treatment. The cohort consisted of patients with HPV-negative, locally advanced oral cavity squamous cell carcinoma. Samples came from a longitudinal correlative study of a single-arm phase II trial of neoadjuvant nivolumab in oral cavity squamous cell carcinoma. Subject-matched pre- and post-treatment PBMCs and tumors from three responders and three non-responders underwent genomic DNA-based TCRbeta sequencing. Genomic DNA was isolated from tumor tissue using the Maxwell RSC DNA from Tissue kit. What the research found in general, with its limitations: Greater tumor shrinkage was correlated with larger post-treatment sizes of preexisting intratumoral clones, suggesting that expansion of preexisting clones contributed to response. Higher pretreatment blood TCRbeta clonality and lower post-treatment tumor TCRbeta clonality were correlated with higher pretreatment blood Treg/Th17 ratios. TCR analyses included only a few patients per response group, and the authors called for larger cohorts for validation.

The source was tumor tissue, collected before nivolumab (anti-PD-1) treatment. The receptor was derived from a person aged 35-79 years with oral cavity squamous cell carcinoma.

CDR3 loop: CAISEIAGGLIDTQYF. The bases read TGTGCCATCAGTGAGATTGCGGGAGGGCTAATCGACACGCAGTATTTT. In this chain, TRBV10-3 is recombined with TRBJ2-3; 9 bases in the junction line up with TRBD2. For this chain, trimming is 2 bases at the V end and 9 bases at the J end, and the number of junction bases without a gene match is 12. The CDR3 runs 16 amino acids, cysteine and phenylalanine included. The CDR3 DNA has 48 bases and is translated from base 1. CDR1 and CDR2 (ENHRY, SYGVKD) derive from the germline V gene.